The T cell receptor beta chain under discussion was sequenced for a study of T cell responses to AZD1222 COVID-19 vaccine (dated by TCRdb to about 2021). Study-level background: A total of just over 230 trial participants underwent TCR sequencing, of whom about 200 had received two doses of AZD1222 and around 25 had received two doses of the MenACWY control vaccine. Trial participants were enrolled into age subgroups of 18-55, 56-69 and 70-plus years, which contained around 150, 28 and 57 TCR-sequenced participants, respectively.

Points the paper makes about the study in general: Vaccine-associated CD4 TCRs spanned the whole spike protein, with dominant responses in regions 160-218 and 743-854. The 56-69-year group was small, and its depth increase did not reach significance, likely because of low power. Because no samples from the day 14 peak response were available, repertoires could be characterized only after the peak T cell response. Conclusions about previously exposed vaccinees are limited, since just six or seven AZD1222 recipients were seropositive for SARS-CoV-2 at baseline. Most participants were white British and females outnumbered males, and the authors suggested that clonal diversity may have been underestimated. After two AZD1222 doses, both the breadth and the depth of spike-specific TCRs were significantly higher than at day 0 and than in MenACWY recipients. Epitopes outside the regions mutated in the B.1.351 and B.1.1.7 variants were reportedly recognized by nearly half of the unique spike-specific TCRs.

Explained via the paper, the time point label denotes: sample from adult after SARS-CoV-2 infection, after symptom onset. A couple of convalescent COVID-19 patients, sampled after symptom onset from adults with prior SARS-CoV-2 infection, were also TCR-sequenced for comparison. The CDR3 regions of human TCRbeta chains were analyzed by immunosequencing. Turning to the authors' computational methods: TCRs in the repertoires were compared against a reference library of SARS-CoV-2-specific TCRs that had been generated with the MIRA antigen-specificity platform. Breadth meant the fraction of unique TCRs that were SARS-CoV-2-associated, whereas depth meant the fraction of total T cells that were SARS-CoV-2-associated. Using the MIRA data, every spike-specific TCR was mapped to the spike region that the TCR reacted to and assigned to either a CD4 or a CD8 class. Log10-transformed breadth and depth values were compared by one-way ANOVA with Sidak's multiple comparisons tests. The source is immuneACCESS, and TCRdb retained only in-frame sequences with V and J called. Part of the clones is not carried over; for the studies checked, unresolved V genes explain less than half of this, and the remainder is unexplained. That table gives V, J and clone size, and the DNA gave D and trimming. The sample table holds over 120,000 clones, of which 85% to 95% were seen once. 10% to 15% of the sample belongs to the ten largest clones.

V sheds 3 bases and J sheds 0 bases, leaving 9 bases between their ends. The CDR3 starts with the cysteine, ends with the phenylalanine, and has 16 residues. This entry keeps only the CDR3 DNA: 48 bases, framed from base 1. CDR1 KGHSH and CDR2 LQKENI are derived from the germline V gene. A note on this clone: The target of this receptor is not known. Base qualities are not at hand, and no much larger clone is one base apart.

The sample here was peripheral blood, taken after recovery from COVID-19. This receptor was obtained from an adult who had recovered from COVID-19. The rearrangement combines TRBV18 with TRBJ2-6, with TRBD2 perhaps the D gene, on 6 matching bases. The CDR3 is CASSPLGSSGANVLTF. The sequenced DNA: TGTGCCAGCTCACCCCTCGGGAGCTCTGGGGCCAACGTCCTGACTTTC.